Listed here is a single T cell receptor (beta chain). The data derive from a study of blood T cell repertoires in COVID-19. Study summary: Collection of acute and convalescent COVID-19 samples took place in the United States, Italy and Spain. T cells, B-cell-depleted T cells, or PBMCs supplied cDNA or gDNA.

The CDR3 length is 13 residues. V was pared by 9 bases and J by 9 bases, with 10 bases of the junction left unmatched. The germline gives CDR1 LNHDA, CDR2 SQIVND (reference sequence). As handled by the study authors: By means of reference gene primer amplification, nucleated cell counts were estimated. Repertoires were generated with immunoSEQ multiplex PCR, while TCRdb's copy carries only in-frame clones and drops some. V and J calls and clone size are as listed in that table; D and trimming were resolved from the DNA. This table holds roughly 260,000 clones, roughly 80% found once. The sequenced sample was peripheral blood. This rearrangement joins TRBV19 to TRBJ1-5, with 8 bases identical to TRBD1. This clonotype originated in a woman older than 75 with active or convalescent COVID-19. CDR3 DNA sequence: TGTGCCAGCCGACAGGGGCCGGTTGGGCCCCAGCATTTT. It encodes CASRQGPVGPQHF.